Described below is a single T cell receptor (beta chain) sequence and its context. Its antigen is as yet unknown. Germline CDR1 MNHEY, CDR2 SVGAGI. The CDR3 loop spans 14 amino acids. V lost 6 bases, J lost 11 bases, and 17 bases lay in between. This specimen belongs to a study of cytomegalovirus exposure and HLA in healthy donors. About the study: Some 85 million unique TCRs, all from HLA-typed donors, were included in an early release of the data.

Overall study findings and caveats: Reportedly, a later analysis found an Asian-associated ancestry cluster had fewer N-insertions than the roughly 630-donor mean. The authors listed roughly 150 TCR beta chains as cytomegalovirus-associated. Per published reports, the classifier diagnosed cytomegalovirus status with high specificity and sensitivity.

PCR involved 60 Vbeta and 13 Jbeta primers. Assay used: immunoSEQ multiplex PCR; TCRdb lists only in-frame clones, some missing. In the table there are fewer than 100,000 clones, about two thirds of which are singletons. V usage is TRBV6-5 and J usage is TRBJ1-6; TRBD1 might be the D (6 bases). This sequence originates from a female donor in good health and CMV-seronegative. Sequenced sample: PBMCs. CDR3 residues: CASRQGILGTPLHF. The CDR3 bases are TGTGCCAGCAGGCAGGGGATCCTCGGGACACCCCTCCACTTT.